Listed below are T cell receptor beta chains from one sample, sequenced in a study of beta chain features in type 1 diabetes. The data were produced by immunoSEQ multiplex PCR, yet TCRdb's version contains in-frame clones alone and is incomplete. The sample lists 250,000 to 300,000 clones; 8% were seen once. The sample taken for sequencing was central memory CD4+ T cells from blood. These receptor sequences come from a woman under 30 in good health. The CDR3 runs from the conserved cysteine through the conserved F or W. A D gene is named only where the DNA matches it firmly. The size entry is marked missing in some rows and otherwise reads once, few, many or a size class.

TRBJ1-1 | TRBV7-9 | - | few | TGTGCCAGCAGCTTAGCAGCAAACTTGAACACTGAAGCTTTCTTT | CASSLAANLNTEAFF
TRBJ2-5 | TRBV7-2 | - | many | TGTGCCAGCAGCTTTGGAGAGACCCAGTACTTC | CASSFGETQYF
TRBJ2-1 | TRBV5-5 | TRBD1 | few | TGTGCCAGCAGCTTGGGTCCCGGGACAGGGGACAATGAGCAGTTCTTC | CASSLGPGTGDNEQFF
TRBJ1-6 | TRBV14 | - | few | TGTGCCAGCAGCCAAGATTTTACTCTATCCCTCCACTTT | CASSQDFTLSLHF
TRBJ1-3 | TRBV29-1 | - | few | TGCAGCGCATTACAGGGTCCAATGGACACCATATATTTT | CSALQGPMDTIYF
TRBJ1-5 | TRBV30 | TRBD1 | - | TGTGCCTGGAGTAACCCCCTGGGGGACAGGGGAAGACAGCCCCAGCATTTT | CAWSNPLGDRGRQPQHF
TRBJ2-7 | TRBV4-2 | TRBD2 | - | TGTGCCAGCAGCCATAGCGGGAGATTTAACGAGCAGTACTTC | CASSHSGRFNEQYF
TRBJ1-3 | TRBV30 | - | few | TGTGCCTGGAGTCAATTGGGGGGAAACACCATATATTTT | CAWSQLGGNTIYF
TRBJ2-4 | TRBV11-2 | TRBD1 | many | TGTGCCAGCAGCCGGGACAGGGCGGAGGTTGGGTACTTC | CASSRDRAEVGYF
TRBJ2-1 | TRBV6-5 | - | few | TGTGCCAGCAGTCAGACCTCCCGTGAGCAGTTCTTC | CASSQTSREQFF
TRBJ2-3 | TRBV28 | - | - | TGTGCCAGCAGTTTCGACAGGCATACGCAGTATTTT | CASSFDRHTQYF
TRBJ2-1 | TRBV19 | TRBD1 | - | TGTGCCAGTAGTAGACAGGGATCGTACAATGAGCAGTTCTTC | CASSRQGSYNEQFF
TRBJ1-5 | TRBV7-9 | - | many | TGTGCCAGCAGCCGGAGAAAGGACCCACAGCCCCAGCATTTT | CASSRRKDPQPQHF
TRBJ2-1 | TRBV7-7 | - | - | TGTGCTAGCAGCTTAACTCATAGTGGGGATGAGCAGTTCTTC | CASSLTHSGDEQFF
TRBJ2-7 | TRBV5-4 | TRBD2 | few | TGTGCCAGCAGCCAAGAAGTAGCGGGAGTCTACGAGCAGTACTTC | CASSQEVAGVYEQYF